This T cell receptor (beta chain) emerged from a study of blood T cell repertoires in COVID-19. This clone was counted a few times. Measured with immunoSEQ multiplex PCR; TCRdb has only the in-frame clones, and not every one. The table includes some 350,000 clones, 80% to 90% detected once. Those enrolled in Seattle joined during active infection and were followed longitudinally afterward. This clonotype was sampled from a woman between 50 and 59 years old with COVID-19, enrolled during active disease. Sequencing was performed on peripheral blood.

CDR3 amino acids: CACYVTGTYEQYF. DNA for the CDR3: TGTGCCTGCTACGTAACAGGGACCTACGAGCAGTACTTC. J is TRBJ2-7 and V is TRBV30; the D gene is possibly TRBD1 (6 bases). V was clipped by 6 bases and J by 2 bases, with 14 bases between them. Germline lookup yields CDR1 GTSNPN and CDR2 SVGIG (reference sequence). The length of the CDR3 is 13 residues.